One and the same sample provided the 24 T cell receptor beta chains below, sequenced in a study of blood T cell repertoires in COVID-19. TCRdb's table, derived via immunoSEQ multiplex PCR, lists solely in-frame clones and lacks some. The sample includes around 330,000 clones, approximately 91% of them seen just once. Sequenced: PBMCs or T cells enriched from blood (not recorded which). These receptors were taken from a man aged 60-69 years who had recovered from COVID-19.

This clone was observed a single time. The chain recombines TRBV9 with TRBJ2-3; TRBD1 is a possible D gene (6 bases). In germline, CDR1 is SGDLS, CDR2 YYNGEE. The CDR3 loop spans 16 amino acids. The V end lost 4 bases, the J end lost 2 bases, and 17 bases lay between the germline ends. The CDR3 nucleotides are TGTGCCAGCAGCCCCACCGGCAGGGGCTACACAGATACGCAGTATTTT. Protein: CASSPTGRGYTDTQYF.

CDR3 loop: CASSSIAGPDYEQFF. In DNA form, the CDR3 reads TGTGCCAGCAGCTCCATAGCGGGGCCTGACTATGAGCAGTTCTTC. The chain carries TRBV7-3 and TRBJ2-1; 8 positions match TRBD2. This CDR3 contains 15 residues. V shed 4 bases and J 8 bases; nucleotides not matched to a gene: 10. The germline V gene has CDR1 SGHTA and CDR2 FQGTGA.

The chain employs TRBV19 and TRBJ1-2, with D unresolved. The V and J ends lost 2 bases and 6 bases respectively, with 7 bases between them. Germline values: CDR1 LNHDA, CDR2 SQIVND (reference sequence). This CDR3 contains 12 residues. The CDR3 coding sequence is TGTGCCAGTAGTATAATCGGGGATGGCTACACCTTC. Translating gives CASSIIGDGYTF.

The count of this clone is one. This chain uses TRBV19 with TRBJ2-3, with 8 nucleotides matching TRBD2. V gave up 7 bases and J gave up 10 bases; unmatched junction bases: 4. This CDR3 contains 11 residues. Germline CDR1 and CDR2: LNHDA and SQIVND (reference sequence). Here the CDR3 reads CASKGLVSQYF. CDR3 in DNA: TGTGCCAGTAAGGGACTAGTTTCGCAGTATTTT.

This clone was seen only a few times. V and J are TRBV4-1 and TRBJ2-3, with D unclear. CDR1 MGHRA and CDR2 YSYEKL come from the germline V gene. Trimming stripped 1 base from V and 1 base from J, with 9 bases between. This CDR3 comprises 15 residues. The CDR3 region is CASSQVNGGTDTQYF. DNA for the CDR3: TGCGCCAGCAGCCAAGTTAACGGAGGCACAGATACGCAGTATTTT.

The chain couples TRBV4-1 to TRBJ2-3; TRBD2 aligns across 9 bases. From germline, CDR1 is MGHRA and CDR2 YSYEKL. The CDR3 totals 17 residues. Trimming took 4 bases from V and 0 from J; bases not matched to a gene: 8. The CDR3 spells CASSPSRGRESTDTQYF. CDR3 bases: TGCGCCAGCAGCCCCTCTCGCGGGAGGGAAAGCACAGATACGCAGTATTTT.

In this sample, this clone turned up a few times. For the CDR3, the DNA is TGTGCCAGCAGCTTAAAGCCGGGGGGGGTCTCTAATTACTACGAGCAGTACTTC. Encoded protein: CASSLKPGGVSNYYEQYF. The J gene is TRBJ2-7, the V gene TRBV7-2; 8 nucleotides line up with TRBD2. V dropped 2 bases and J dropped 3; count of bases not matched to a gene: 15. The CDR3 consists of 18 residues. Germline V gives CDR1 SGHTA, CDR2 FQGNSA.

The chain employs TRBV19 and TRBJ2-1; a possible D gene is TRBD1 (6 bases). Trimming removed 6 bases at V and 6 bases at J, with 18 bases between. The CDR3 spans 15 residues. Germline CDR1 LNHDA, CDR2 SQIVND (reference sequence). CDR3 in amino acids: CASSNRGHLTNEQFF. The DNA for the CDR3 is TGTGCCAGTAGCAATCGGGGACATCTCACCAATGAGCAGTTCTTC.

The V and J genes are TRBV28 and TRBJ2-2; 12 bases agree with TRBD1. The CDR3 has 18 amino acids. The V gene's germline CDR1 is MDHEN and CDR2 SYDVKM. V lost 6 bases and J lost 4; bases outside the gene matches: 12. The CDR3 loop is CASSLLGTGGLGTGELFF. The CDR3, as DNA: TGTGCCAGCAGCTTACTCGGGACAGGGGGCTTGGGCACCGGGGAGCTGTTTTTT. Combining the CDR3 with reference TRBV28 and TRBJ2-2 gives the whole variable domain DVKVTQSSRYLVKRTGEKVFLECVQDMDHENMFWYRQDPGLGLRLIYFSYDVKMKEKGDIPEGYSVSREKKERFSLILESASTNQTSMYLCASSLLGTGGLGTGELFFGEGSRLTVL.

This rearrangement joins TRBV30 to TRBJ1-2; weak D call: TRBD1 (6 bases). The germline CDR1 and CDR2 sequences are GTSNPN and SVGIG (reference sequence). Trimming shortened V by 2 bases and J by 1 base, and 17 bases separated the two germline ends. The CDR3 is 16 residues long. CDR3 region: CAWSNPGQTINYGYTF. The CDR3 DNA reads as TGTGCCTGGAGTAATCCGGGACAAACTATTAACTATGGCTACACCTTC.

V gene TRBV19 combines with J gene TRBJ1-5; 8 positions match TRBD1. J was trimmed by 2 bases and V by 5 bases; bases with no gene match: 5. This CDR3 spans 15 amino acids. Per the germline V gene, CDR1 is LNHDA and CDR2 is SQIVND (reference sequence). In DNA form, the CDR3 reads TGTGCCAGTAGTCATCAGGGGGCAGGCAATCAGCCCCAGCATTTT. This codes for CASSHQGAGNQPQHF.

The chain has TRBV2 and TRBJ2-2, with D possibly matching TRBD2 (6 bases). Germline loops: CDR1 SNHLY, CDR2 FYNNEI. CDR3 size: 14 residues. Trimming left V 5 bases short and J 6 bases short, with 13 bases between. CDR3: CASSLAERSGELFF. Written as DNA, the CDR3 is TGTGCCAGCAGTTTAGCGGAAAGGTCCGGGGAGCTGTTTTTT.

The chain has TRBV10-3 and TRBJ2-7, with a weak D call TRBD2 (6 bases). V was trimmed by 6 bases and J by 3 bases, leaving 15 bases between them. CDR1 and CDR2 from the germline V gene are ENHRY and SYGVKD. The CDR3 runs 14 residues. The CDR3 DNA reads as TGTGCCATCAGCCTGTCTCGGGGGAACTACGAGCAGTACTTC. Residues: CAISLSRGNYEQYF.

The chain recombines TRBV11-2 with TRBJ2-1, with a weak D call TRBD2 (5 bases). Germline V gene lookup returns CDR1 SGHAT and CDR2 FQNNGV. V lost 6 bases and J 8 bases, leaving 14 bases between the germline ends. This CDR3 has 13 residues. The CDR3 DNA is TGTGCCAGCAGTCTAGTGTGGGAGTATGAGCAGTTCTTC. Its translation is CASSLVWEYEQFF.

This chain uses TRBV7-3 with TRBJ1-3; TRBD1 matches 9 bases. Looked up from germline, CDR1 is SGHTA and CDR2 is FQGTGA. The CDR3 is made up of 15 amino acids. V lost 4 bases to trimming and J lost 7 bases; unmatched junction nucleotides: 8. This CDR3 is CASSSGQGTSNTIYF. CDR3 sequence (DNA): TGTGCCAGCAGCTCGGGACAGGGAACTTCCAACACCATATATTTT.

The chain carries TRBV11-2 and TRBJ1-5; 9 positions agree with TRBD1. After removal of 1 base from V and 2 bases from J, the junction contained 0 bases not matched to a gene. Germline CDR1 is SGHAT and CDR2 is FQNNGV. CDR3 length: 15 amino acids. In DNA, the CDR3 is TGTGCCAGCAGCTTAGGGACAGGGGGCAATCAGCCCCAGCATTTT. Protein product: CASSLGTGGNQPQHF.

This chain connects TRBV10-3 to TRBJ2-3, with 9 bases that match TRBD2. The CDR3 has 15 amino acids. Germline loops: CDR1 ENHRY, CDR2 SYGVKD. V lost 1 base to trimming and J lost 4 bases; unmatched junction nucleotides: 3. CDR3 in DNA: TGTGCCATCAGTGAGTTTAGCGGGAGCCCAGATACGCAGTATTTT. Residues: CAISEFSGSPDTQYF.

The chain employs TRBV11-3 and TRBJ2-2; 8 bases fit TRBD2. The CDR3 consists of 15 residues. CDR1 SGHNT and CDR2 YENEEA come from the germline V gene. With V trimmed by 8 bases and J by 3 bases, 8 bases remained unmatched. The CDR3 DNA is TGTGCCAGCGCCAGCGGGGGAATTTACACCGGGGAGCTGTTTTTT. Its translation is CASASGGIYTGELFF.

The chain has TRBV5-6 and TRBJ1-5; the match to TRBD1 covers 7 bases. The CDR3 runs to 15 residues. Germline CDR1 is SGHDT and CDR2 is YYEEEE. J was trimmed by 0 bases and V by 4 bases; bases with no gene match: 4. The CDR3 sequence: CASSQTGNSNQPQHF. The CDR3 region has the DNA TGTGCCAGCAGCCAGACAGGGAATAGCAATCAGCCCCAGCATTTT.

CDR3 sequence reads: CASSHTMPTDTQYF. Written as DNA, the CDR3 is TGCGCCAGCAGCCACACTATGCCCACAGATACGCAGTATTTT. This chain joins TRBV5-1 and TRBJ2-3; D not resolved. The CDR3 covers 14 residues. Germline values: CDR1 SGHRS, CDR2 YFSETQ. V shed 4 bases and J shed 2 bases, with 11 bases lying between them.

This chain links TRBV27 with TRBJ2-3; 10 bases match TRBD2. The V segment lost 5 bases and the J segment 3 bases; nucleotides outside the gene matches: 8. There are 16 residues in the CDR3. The germline V gene has CDR1 MNHEY and CDR2 SMNVEV (reference sequence). As DNA, the CDR3 is TGTGCCAGCAGTAAAGAAAGCGGGAGGGAGACAGATACGCAGTATTTT. This sequence encodes CASSKESGRETDTQYF.

The chain links TRBV7-9 to TRBJ1-5; no clear D gene. Germline lookup yields CDR1 SEHNR and CDR2 FQNEAQ (reference sequence). V lost 1 base and J 5 bases, leaving 6 bases between the germline ends. The CDR3 sequence is 13 residues long. In DNA, the CDR3 is TGTGCCAGCAGCTTAGTGGCGGATCAGCCCCAGCATTTT. Translating gives CASSLVADQPQHF.

The rearrangement uses TRBV19 and TRBJ1-3; D ambiguous. Germline-derived CDR1 and CDR2 are LNHDA and SQIVND (reference sequence). V was trimmed by 1 base and J by 0 bases, leaving 10 bases between them. The length of the CDR3 is 16 residues. Written as DNA, the CDR3 is TGTGCCAGTAGTATAGCAGCGATGCTCTCTGGAAACACCATATATTTT. It translates to CASSIAAMLSGNTIYF.

This chain joins TRBV15 and TRBJ1-1, with 7 bases lining up with TRBD1. Unmatched junction bases numbered 8, after V lost 1 base and J lost 0 bases. The germline CDR1 and CDR2 sequences are LNHNV and YYDKDF (reference sequence). The CDR3 has 17 amino acids. CDR3 sequence (DNA): TGTGCCACCAGCAGAGTAGGGGGCGAGGGTATGAACACTGAAGCTTTCTTT. This codes for CATSRVGGEGMNTEAFF.